A selection of T cell receptor beta chains follows, all from one sample in a study of T-cell reconstitution after alpha-beta-depleted transplantation in children. TCRdb ran MiXCR on the PCR reads and lists one entry per CDR3 protein. The table records hundreds of thousands of distinct CDR3 sequences, about 15% of them present only once. The sample was PBMCs from the stem cell graft donor, taken from the stem cell graft. These receptors were obtained from a human donor who donated a stem cell graft to a child with acute myeloid leukemia. The CDR3 runs from the conserved cysteine through the conserved F or W. The order of the fields is V gene, D gene, J gene, clone size, CDR3 DNA, CDR3 protein. D genes are given only for firm matches. Only some rows state a clone size, as once, few, many or a class for expanded clones.

>TRBV7-9|.|TRBJ2-7|.
TGTGCCAGCAGCTTAGTGGGGGATGGACGGGGAACCTACGAGCAGTACTTC
CASSLVGDGRGTYEQYF
>TRBV4-3|TRBD2|TRBJ2-5|.
TGCGCCAGCAGCCCGGGACTAGAAAGAGAGACCCAGTACTTC
CASSPGLERETQYF
>TRBV5-1|TRBD1|TRBJ2-4|.
TGCGCCAGCAGTCGAGCCGGGACAGGGGAAAACATTCAGTACTTC
CASSRAGTGENIQYF
>TRBV10-3|.|TRBJ2-1|many
TGTGCCATCTTGGGAGGGAAAGGGGGCAATGAGCAGTTCTTC
CAILGGKGGNEQFF
>TRBV20-1|.|TRBJ1-1|many
TGCAGTGCTTGGGGGGACGCTGAAGCTTTCTTT
CSAWGDAEAFF
>TRBV12-3/TRBV12-4|.|TRBJ1-5|few
TGTGCCAGCAGTTTCAGGGTCGGGAGCAATCAGCCCCAGCATTTT
CASSFRVGSNQPQHF
>TRBV7-3|TRBD1|TRBJ2-3|.
TGTGCCAGCAGCAACGGACAGGGGGGGGCAGATACGCAGTATTTT
CASSNGQGGADTQYF
>TRBV12-3/TRBV12-4|.|TRBJ1-2|few
TGTGCCAGCAGTTTCGGGGGGCCGGGGGGCCATGGCTACACCTTC
CASSFGGPGGHGYTF
>TRBV20-1|TRBD1|TRBJ2-2|.
TGCAGTGCCCCACGTATGGGCCACAGGGGGAAAAACACCGGGGAGCTGTTTTTT
CSAPRMGHRGKNTGELFF
>TRBV7-9|.|TRBJ2-5|.
TGTGCCAGCAGCTTAGGAGCCGGGAGAGAGACCCAGTACTTC
CASSLGAGRETQYF
>TRBV7-2|.|TRBJ2-4|.
TGTGCCAGCAGCTCATCGCAAACCAAAAACATTCAGTACTTC
CASSSSQTKNIQYF
>TRBV6-1|TRBD1|TRBJ1-3|.
TGTGCCAGCAGCCTGAGACAGGGTGGTGGAAACACCATATATTTT
CASSLRQGGGNTIYF
>TRBV3-1|.|TRBJ2-5|.
TGTGCCAGCAGCCAAGGAGGTAGACCGCTTCAAGAGACCCAGTACTTC
CASSQGGRPLQETQYF
>TRBV20-1|.|TRBJ1-5|many
TGCAGTGCTGCAGGGGCGACTACCAATCAGCCCCAGCATTTT
CSAAGATTNQPQHF
>TRBV15|.|TRBJ2-1|many
TGTGCCACCAGCAGAGGTGGCGGTCACAATGAGCAGTTCTTC
CATSRGGGHNEQFF